This is a list of T cell receptor beta chains from one sample in a study of cytomegalovirus exposure and HLA in healthy donors. The table came from immunoSEQ multiplex PCR; TCRdb's copy has only in-frame clones and leaves some out. In the table there are 150,000 or so clones, over 75% of which are singletons. Sequenced sample: PBMCs. Receptors were obtained from a woman aged 40 to 50 in good health and CMV-seropositive. Both conserved end residues are part of each CDR3. Each record gives: CDR3 length, D gene, V gene, J gene, clone size, CDR3 DNA, CDR3 protein. The D gene is left open where the match is weak. Clone size is given for some rows only: seen once, a few or many times, or a class if the clone is expanded.

len: 15; d_gene: TRBD2; v_gene: TRBV5-1; j_gene: TRBJ2-5; abundance: NA; CDR3nt: TGCGCCAGCAGCTTGACTAGCGGGAGCCAAGAGACCCAGTACTTC; CDR3aa: CASSLTSGSQETQYF
len: 15; d_gene: TRBD1; v_gene: TRBV30; j_gene: TRBJ2-7; abundance: NA; CDR3nt: TGTGCCTGGAGTGCGGTCGGGACAGGGGGGTTAGAGCAGTACTTC; CDR3aa: CAWSAVGTGGLEQYF
len: 16; d_gene: NA; v_gene: TRBV15; j_gene: TRBJ1-1; abundance: NA; CDR3nt: TGTGCCACCAGCAGGTACTTGGAAGGGGTGAACACTGAAGCTTTCTTT; CDR3aa: CATSRYLEGVNTEAFF
len: 17; d_gene: NA; v_gene: TRBV5-3; j_gene: TRBJ1-1; abundance: NA; CDR3nt: TGTGCCAGAAGCTTTAGGGCGTGGGCAGGGAAGTACACTGAAGCTTTCTTT; CDR3aa: CARSFRAWAGKYTEAFF
len: 15; d_gene: TRBD2; v_gene: TRBV30; j_gene: TRBJ2-5; abundance: NA; CDR3nt: TGTGCCTGGAGTCCCCTCCGAGGGAGGGCGGGGACCCAGTACTTC; CDR3aa: CAWSPLRGRAGTQYF
len: 15; d_gene: TRBD1; v_gene: TRBV6-5; j_gene: TRBJ1-5; abundance: few; CDR3nt: TGTGCCAGCAGTTACTCGGGGACAGTCCGTCAGCCCCAGCATTTT; CDR3aa: CASSYSGTVRQPQHF
len: 13; d_gene: TRBD2; v_gene: TRBV18; j_gene: TRBJ2-1; abundance: NA; CDR3nt: TGTGCCAGCTCACCGCTAGCGGGAGCTGAGCAGTTCTTC; CDR3aa: CASSPLAGAEQFF
len: 15; d_gene: TRBD2; v_gene: TRBV5-1; j_gene: TRBJ2-7; abundance: NA; CDR3nt: TGCGCCAGCAGCCACAGCGGGAGTATCCTCTCCGAGCAGTACTTC; CDR3aa: CASSHSGSILSEQYF
len: 15; d_gene: NA; v_gene: TRBV15; j_gene: TRBJ2-7; abundance: NA; CDR3nt: TGTGCCACCAGCAGAGATCTGCAGGACTACCACGAGCAGTACTTC; CDR3aa: CATSRDLQDYHEQYF
len: 13; d_gene: NA; v_gene: TRBV5-1; j_gene: TRBJ1-5; abundance: NA; CDR3nt: TGCGCCAGCAGCGTAACAGGGAATCAGCCCCAGCATTTT; CDR3aa: CASSVTGNQPQHF
len: 18; d_gene: TRBD1; v_gene: TRBV6-4; j_gene: TRBJ1-2; abundance: NA; CDR3nt: TGTGCCAGCAGTGACTCCCGGCAGGGGGCGCTCCCTAACTATGGCTACACCTTC; CDR3aa: CASSDSRQGALPNYGYTF
len: 20; d_gene: NA; v_gene: TRBV4-2; j_gene: TRBJ1-1; abundance: NA; CDR3nt: TGTGCCAGCAGCCAACCTCTAGACCGGGGGGGGAGGGACATGAACACTGAAGCTTTCTTT; CDR3aa: CASSQPLDRGGRDMNTEAFF
len: 17; d_gene: TRBD2; v_gene: TRBV7-2; j_gene: TRBJ2-1; abundance: NA; CDR3nt: TGTGCCAGCAGCTTAGCCCGGACTAGGAGCTCCTACAATGAGCAGTTCTTC; CDR3aa: CASSLARTRSSYNEQFF
len: 15; d_gene: TRBD2; v_gene: TRBV5-1; j_gene: TRBJ2-7; abundance: NA; CDR3nt: TGCGCCAGCACCAAACTAGCGGGGGGCTCCTACGAGCAGTACTTC; CDR3aa: CASTKLAGGSYEQYF
len: 20; d_gene: TRBD2; v_gene: TRBV4-1; j_gene: TRBJ2-1; abundance: NA; CDR3nt: TGCGCCAGCAGCCAAGCCAAGTTGGGACAGAGACTAGCGGGAGACAATGAGCAGTTCTTC; CDR3aa: CASSQAKLGQRLAGDNEQFF
len: 14; d_gene: TRBD1; v_gene: TRBV7-9; j_gene: TRBJ2-3; abundance: NA; CDR3nt: TGTGCCAGCAGCTCGGACAGGGGCACAGATACGCAGTATTTT; CDR3aa: CASSSDRGTDTQYF
len: 12; d_gene: TRBD2; v_gene: TRBV2; j_gene: TRBJ2-3; abundance: NA; CDR3nt: TGTGCCAGCAGCGGGGGGGCAGATACGCAGTATTTT; CDR3aa: CASSGGADTQYF
len: 16; d_gene: TRBD2; v_gene: TRBV7-2; j_gene: TRBJ2-7; abundance: NA; CDR3nt: TGTGCCAGCAGCAAAGAGGGGCTAGCGGGGGCCTACGAGCAGTACTTC; CDR3aa: CASSKEGLAGAYEQYF
len: 15; d_gene: NA; v_gene: TRBV7-6; j_gene: TRBJ2-2; abundance: few; CDR3nt: TGTGCCAGCAGCAAGGCAGGGTCATGGACCGGGGAGCTGTTTTTT; CDR3aa: CASSKAGSWTGELFF
len: 14; d_gene: NA; v_gene: TRBV19; j_gene: TRBJ1-4; abundance: NA; CDR3nt: TGTGCCAGTAGCGGGACTGATCTAGGTGAAAAACTGTTTTTT; CDR3aa: CASSGTDLGEKLFF
len: 14; d_gene: NA; v_gene: TRBV29-1; j_gene: TRBJ2-3; abundance: NA; CDR3nt: TGCAGCGCCGAGAGGGATCTAGGTACAGATACGCAGTATTTT; CDR3aa: CSAERDLGTDTQYF
len: 15; d_gene: TRBD2; v_gene: TRBV7-6; j_gene: TRBJ2-2; abundance: NA; CDR3nt: TGTGCCAGCAGCTTTAGCGGGATCGGCACCGGGGAGCTGTTTTTT; CDR3aa: CASSFSGIGTGELFF
len: 16; d_gene: TRBD1; v_gene: TRBV5-4; j_gene: TRBJ2-1; abundance: once; CDR3nt: TGTGCCAGCAGCTTAGGGGGGGGGACAGGGGCCAATGGGCAGTTCTTC; CDR3aa: CASSLGGGTGANGQFF
len: 16; d_gene: TRBD1; v_gene: TRBV6-5; j_gene: TRBJ2-7; abundance: NA; CDR3nt: TGTGCCAGCAGTTACTCATTGGGACAGGGGCATAACGAGCAGTACTTC; CDR3aa: CASSYSLGQGHNEQYF
len: 13; d_gene: NA; v_gene: TRBV19; j_gene: TRBJ2-5; abundance: NA; CDR3nt: TGTGCCAGTAGTATGGGCCACCAAGAGACCCAGTACTTC; CDR3aa: CASSMGHQETQYF
len: 15; d_gene: NA; v_gene: TRBV5-1; j_gene: TRBJ2-3; abundance: NA; CDR3nt: TGCGCCAGCACGCCCGGCGGGTATAGCACAGATACGCAGTATTTT; CDR3aa: CASTPGGYSTDTQYF
len: 16; d_gene: NA; v_gene: TRBV7-2; j_gene: TRBJ2-3; abundance: NA; CDR3nt: TGTGCCAGCAGCTTTAGGCGGATGAGGAGCACAGATACGCAGTATTTT; CDR3aa: CASSFRRMRSTDTQYF
len: 15; d_gene: NA; v_gene: TRBV19; j_gene: TRBJ1-1; abundance: NA; CDR3nt: TGTGCCAGTAGTATAGAGTTCGGGAGGGGGACGGAAGCTTTCTTT; CDR3aa: CASSIEFGRGTEAFF
len: 17; d_gene: TRBD1; v_gene: TRBV5-1; j_gene: TRBJ1-2; abundance: NA; CDR3nt: TGCGCCAGCAGCTTGTCCATAGTAGGACAGGGGGACTATGGCTACACCTTC; CDR3aa: CASSLSIVGQGDYGYTF
len: 9; d_gene: NA; v_gene: TRBV25-1; j_gene: TRBJ2-7; abundance: few; CDR3nt: TGTGCCAGCAGCGAGGTGCAGTACTTC; CDR3aa: CASSEVQYF
len: 14; d_gene: NA; v_gene: TRBV28; j_gene: TRBJ1-4; abundance: NA; CDR3nt: TGTGCCAGCAGGCCTCAGGGTCTTAATGAAAAACTGTTTTTT; CDR3aa: CASRPQGLNEKLFF
len: 15; d_gene: NA; v_gene: TRBV7-9; j_gene: TRBJ1-1; abundance: NA; CDR3nt: TGTGCCAGCAGCTTTGACAGGACCCAGAACACTGAAGCTTTCTTT; CDR3aa: CASSFDRTQNTEAFF